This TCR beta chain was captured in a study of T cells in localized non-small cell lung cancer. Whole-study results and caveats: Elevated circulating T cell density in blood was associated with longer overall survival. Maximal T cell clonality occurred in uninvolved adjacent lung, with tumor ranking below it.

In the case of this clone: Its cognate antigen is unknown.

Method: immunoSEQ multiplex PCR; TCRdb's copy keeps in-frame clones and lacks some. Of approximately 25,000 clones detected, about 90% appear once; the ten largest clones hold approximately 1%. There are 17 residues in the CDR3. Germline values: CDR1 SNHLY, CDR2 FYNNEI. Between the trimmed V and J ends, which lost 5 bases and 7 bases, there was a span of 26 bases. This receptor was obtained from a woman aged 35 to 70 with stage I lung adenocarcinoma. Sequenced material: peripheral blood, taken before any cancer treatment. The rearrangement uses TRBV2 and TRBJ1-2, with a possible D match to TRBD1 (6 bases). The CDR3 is CASSLQGLGSSKGGYTF. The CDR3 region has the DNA TGTGCCAGCAGTCTTCAGGGGTTAGGTTCAAGTAAGGGTGGCTACACCTTC.